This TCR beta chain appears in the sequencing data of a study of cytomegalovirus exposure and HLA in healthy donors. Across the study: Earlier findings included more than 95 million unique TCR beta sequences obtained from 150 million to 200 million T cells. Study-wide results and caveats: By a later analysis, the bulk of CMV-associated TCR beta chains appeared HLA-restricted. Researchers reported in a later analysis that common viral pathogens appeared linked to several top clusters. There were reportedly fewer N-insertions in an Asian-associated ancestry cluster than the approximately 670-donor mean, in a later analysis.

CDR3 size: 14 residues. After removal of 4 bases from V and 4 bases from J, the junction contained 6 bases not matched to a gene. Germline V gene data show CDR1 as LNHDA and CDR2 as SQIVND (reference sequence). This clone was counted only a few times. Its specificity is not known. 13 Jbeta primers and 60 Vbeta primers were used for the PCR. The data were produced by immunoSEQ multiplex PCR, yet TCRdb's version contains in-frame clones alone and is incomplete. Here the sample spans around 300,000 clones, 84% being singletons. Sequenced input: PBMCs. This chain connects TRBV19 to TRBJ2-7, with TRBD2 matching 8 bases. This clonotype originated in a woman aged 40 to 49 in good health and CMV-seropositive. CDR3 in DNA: TGTGCCAGTAGTAAAACTAGCGGAGCTTACGAGCAGTACTTC. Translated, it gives CASSKTSGAYEQYF.